The 28 T cell receptor beta chains given below trace back to one sample, sequenced in a study of PD-1 blockade in classical Hodgkin lymphoma. Only in-frame clones appear in the TCRdb table, and some are missing; sequencing was by immunoSEQ multiplex PCR. The sample includes 25,000 to 30,000 clones, 85% to 90% seen only once; the top ten take roughly 6.8%. Brentuximab vedotin exposure varied among the patients, all of whom had relapsed after autologous stem cell transplantation. The study isolated CD8+ T cells from thawed PBMCs by magnetic negative selection. The material was CD8+ T cells from blood, obtained at baseline. These receptors were taken from a human donor with classical Hodgkin lymphoma.

This rearrangement joins TRBV30 to TRBJ2-7, with 8 bases fitting TRBD2. The J segment lost 5 bases and the V segment lost 4 bases, leaving 7 bases of the junction unmatched. Germline V CDR1 and CDR2: GTSNPN, SVGIG (reference sequence). CDR3 length: 13 amino acids. The chain's CDR3 is CAWNAGGAHEQYF. In DNA, the CDR3 is TGTGCCTGGAACGCGGGAGGAGCCCACGAGCAGTACTTC. Variable domain in full (rest from reference TRBV30 and TRBJ2-7): SQTIHQWPATLVQPVGSPLSLECTVEGTSNPNLYWYRQAAGRGLQLLFYSVGIGQISSEVPQNLSASRPQDRQFILSSKKLLLSDSGFYLCAWNAGGAHEQYFGPGTRLTVT.

The chain carries TRBV23-1 and TRBJ2-7; a possible D gene is TRBD1 (6 bases). TRBV23-1 carries the ORF label, with uncertain function. The CDR3 runs to 16 residues. V lost 7 bases and J 2 bases, leaving 21 bases between the germline ends. This CDR3 reads CASTYSRTDLPYEQYF. The CDR3 DNA sequence: TGCGCCAGCACCTATTCTCGGACAGATCTACCCTACGAGCAGTACTTC.

Points on this clone: Within the sample, other DNA sequences also encode this same CDR3. The V gene is TRBV7-9, the J gene TRBJ1-2; weak D call: TRBD1 (6 bases). The CDR3 length is 15 residues. The V gene lost 1 base and the J gene lost 8 bases, with 17 bases spanning the gap. Germline CDR1 reads SEHNR; CDR2 reads FQNEAQ (reference sequence). The CDR3 DNA is TGTGCCAGCAGCTTAGGAGTCGTAGGGGGTCGGGGCTACACCTTC. Translation gives CASSLGVVGGRGYTF.

This rearrangement joins TRBV5-1 to TRBJ1-4; TRBD1 might be the D (5 bases). With 0 bases removed from V and 5 bases from J, the gap between germline ends came to 11 bases. The germline CDR1 and CDR2 sequences are SGHRS and YFSETQ. The CDR3 is 15 amino acids. CDR3 nucleotides: TGCGCCAGCAGCTTGGCCAGGGCCTCGAATGAAAAACTGTTTTTT. Translation: CASSLARASNEKLFF.

There are a few counts of this clone. The V and J genes are TRBV27 and TRBJ1-1, with a weak D call TRBD1 (5 bases). There are 14 residues in the CDR3. The germline CDR1 and CDR2 sequences are MNHEY and SMNVEV (reference sequence). The V end was cut by 3 bases, the J end by 1 base, with 9 bases between. CDR3 in amino acids: CASSFGRENTEAFF. DNA for the CDR3: TGTGCCAGCAGTTTCGGCAGGGAGAACACTGAAGCTTTCTTT.

The chain's CDR3 is CASSLLLAGVGDEQFF. CDR3 coding DNA: TGTGCCAGCAGTTTATTGTTAGCGGGAGTTGGCGATGAGCAGTTCTTC. The genes are TRBV28 and TRBJ2-1, with TRBD2 matching 9 bases. The junction had 9 bases not matched to a gene; V was cut back by 1 base and J by 8 bases. Germline V gene lookup returns CDR1 MDHEN and CDR2 SYDVKM. This CDR3 has 16 residues.

The J gene is TRBJ1-2, the V gene TRBV27; 8 nucleotides line up with TRBD1. The CDR3 covers 15 residues. CDR1 is MNHEY and CDR2 is SMNVEV in the germline V gene (reference sequence). The V segment lost 8 bases and the J segment 6 bases; nucleotides outside the gene matches: 14. CDR3 DNA sequence: TGTGCCAGCCTGCCAGGGGGCGGAAGGCTCGATGGCTACACCTTC. Amino acids: CASLPGGGRLDGYTF.

The rearrangement joins TRBV11-2 to TRBJ2-3; 7 nucleotides match TRBD1. Germline V gene sequence: CDR1 SGHAT, CDR2 FQNNGV. Unmatched junction bases numbered 11, after V lost 5 bases and J lost 0 bases. The CDR3 consists of 17 residues. CDR3 loop: CASSLPADRASTDTQYF. The CDR3 DNA is TGTGCCAGCAGCCTCCCCGCCGACAGGGCTAGCACAGATACGCAGTATTTT.

The rearrangement joins TRBV19 to TRBJ2-5, with 8 bases identical to TRBD1. Per the germline V gene, CDR1 is LNHDA and CDR2 is SQIVND (reference sequence). The V segment lost 8 bases and the J segment 1 base; nucleotides outside the gene matches: 0. This CDR3 has 12 amino acids. This CDR3 reads CASGTGQETQYF. CDR3 DNA: TGTGCCAGTGGGACAGGCCAAGAGACCCAGTACTTC.

This chain joins TRBV6-1 and TRBJ2-7; 11 nucleotides line up with TRBD2. This CDR3 spans 15 amino acids. Germline CDR1 is MNHNS and CDR2 is SASEGT. V lost 6 bases and J lost 0; bases outside the gene matches: 4. The CDR3 loop is CASRGTSGSSYEQYF. The DNA of the CDR3 is TGTGCCAGCAGAGGGACTAGCGGAAGCTCCTACGAGCAGTACTTC.

V and J are TRBV30 and TRBJ2-2; TRBD1 might be the D (6 bases). The CDR3 is 14 residues long. The germline V gene has CDR1 GTSNPN and CDR2 SVGIG (reference sequence). Trimming left V 6 bases short and J 5 bases short, with 16 bases between. CDR3 amino acids: CACTLGAGTGELFF. The DNA for the CDR3 is TGTGCCTGTACCTTGGGGGCAGGGACCGGGGAGCTGTTTTTT.

This rearrangement joins TRBV21-1 to TRBJ1-5; the listed D gene, TRBD1, was not tested against the DNA. TRBV21-1 is a listed pseudogene. CDR3 length equals 14 residues. The CDR3 loop reads CASTRTGGSQPQHF. CDR3 nucleotide sequence: TGTGCCAGCACTAGGACAGGGGGCAGTCAGCCCCAGCATTTT.

The V gene is TRBV7-6, the J gene TRBJ2-3; D may match TRBD1 or TRBD2 (5 bases each). Looked up from germline, CDR1 is SGHVS and CDR2 is FNYEAQ. The CDR3 covers 16 residues. The germline V and J ends were trimmed by 0 bases and 0 bases, with 10 bases remaining between them. This CDR3 is CASSLAAGASTDTQYF. The CDR3 bases are TGTGCCAGCAGCTTAGCCGCCGGGGCCAGCACAGATACGCAGTATTTT.

This chain connects TRBV19 to TRBJ1-5; D not certain. Per germline, CDR1 LNHDA and CDR2 SQIVND (reference sequence). V dropped 3 bases and J dropped 0 bases, with 9 bases sitting between them. The CDR3 is 15 residues long. CDR3 DNA: TGTGCCAGTAGTATGTATGGATATAGCAATCAGCCCCAGCATTTT. Translated: CASSMYGYSNQPQHF.

The chain couples TRBV27 to TRBJ1-1; D is unresolved. Looked up from germline, CDR1 is MNHEY and CDR2 is SMNVEV (reference sequence). The CDR3 sequence is 11 residues long. V was pared by 8 bases and J by 0 bases, with 4 bases between. CDR3 loop: CASVVNTEAFF. The CDR3 DNA follows: TGTGCCAGCGTCGTGAACACTGAAGCTTTCTTT.

J is TRBJ2-2 and V is TRBV29-1, with TRBD1 matching 9 bases. The CDR3 sequence is 14 residues long. V trimming: 3 bases; J trimming: 5 bases; junction bases outside the gene matches: 4. Germline V lookup: CDR1 SQVTM, CDR2 ANQGSEA. The CDR3: CSVEGQGLTGELFF. CDR3 DNA sequence: TGCAGCGTTGAGGGACAGGGCTTAACCGGGGAGCTGTTTTTT.

The chain recombines TRBV28 with TRBJ1-3, with a weak D call TRBD1 (5 bases). CDR1 and CDR2 from the germline V gene are MDHEN and SYDVKM. The ends were cut back, 3 bases at V and 0 bases at J, with 12 bases in the middle. This CDR3 is built from 16 residues. Here the CDR3 reads CASSFFGDSSGNTIYF. Written as DNA, the CDR3 is TGTGCCAGCAGTTTCTTTGGCGACAGCTCTGGAAACACCATATATTTT.

This sequence joins TRBV4-2 and TRBJ2-1; 8 bases fit TRBD2. CDR1 is LGHNA and CDR2 is YNFKEQ in the germline V gene. This CDR3 has 16 residues. The J segment lost 7 bases and the V segment lost 2 bases, leaving 10 bases of the junction unmatched. The CDR3 DNA sequence: TGTGCCAGCAGCCAACCGGGTAGCGGGACCACAAATGAGCAGTTCTTC. It translates to CASSQPGSGTTNEQFF.

This chain links TRBV6-1 with TRBJ1-1; the D is unclear. V gave up 10 bases and J gave up 5 bases, with 8 bases separating them. Germline V lookup: CDR1 MNHNS, CDR2 SASEGT. This CDR3 spans 10 amino acids. The CDR3, as DNA: TGTGCCACCGTGGGAACTGAAGCTTTCTTT. This encodes CATVGTEAFF.

V usage is TRBV9 and J usage is TRBJ2-1; D remains unclear. Germline CDR1 SGDLS, CDR2 YYNGEE. Trimming shortened V by 0 bases and J by 0 bases, and 7 bases separated the two germline ends. This CDR3 region has 15 residues. CDR3 in amino acids: CASSVGVNSYNEQFF. CDR3 in DNA: TGTGCCAGCAGCGTAGGTGTAAACTCCTACAATGAGCAGTTCTTC.

The chain is built from TRBV12-5 and TRBJ1-4; a possible D gene is TRBD1 (5 bases). Deletions cut 4 bases from V and 0 bases from J, with 18 bases between. The CDR3 length is 18 residues. Germline CDR1 is LGHNT and CDR2 is FRNRAP. The chain's CDR3 is CASGWGFDRSATNEKLFF. CDR3 nucleotides: TGTGCTAGTGGTTGGGGGTTCGACAGATCTGCAACTAATGAAAAACTGTTTTTT.

The chain employs TRBV7-8 and TRBJ2-7; 7 nucleotides align to TRBD2. The germline gives CDR1 SGHVS, CDR2 FQNEAQ. Trimming cost V 1 base and J 3 bases; bases outside gene matches: 6. This CDR3 comprises 15 residues. This CDR3 is CASSLGSGLYYEQYF. DNA for the CDR3: TGTGCCAGCAGCTTAGGTAGCGGGTTATACTACGAGCAGTACTTC.

This clone was observed a few times. The chain joins TRBV10-3 to TRBJ1-2, with D maybe TRBD1 (5 bases). V was cut by 0 bases and J by 3 bases, with 11 bases left in between. The CDR3 spans 15 residues. Germline V gene lookup returns CDR1 ENHRY and CDR2 SYGVKD. The CDR3 is CAISESLGPHYGYTF. CDR3 in DNA: TGTGCCATCAGTGAGTCTCTGGGACCTCACTATGGCTACACCTTC.

The chain has TRBV6-1 and TRBJ1-2; a possible D gene is TRBD1 (5 bases). Trimming removed 1 base at V and 4 bases at J, with 19 bases between. From germline, CDR1 is MNHNS and CDR2 SASEGT. The CDR3 totals 17 residues. As DNA, the CDR3 is TGTGCCAGCAGTGAAGAAATGCCTGGGACGTTGTTCTATGGCTACACCTTC. Translating it yields CASSEEMPGTLFYGYTF.

The rearrangement uses TRBV30 and TRBJ2-2; D remains unclear. Trimming cost V 2 bases and J 6 bases, with 7 bases left between them. Germline lookup yields CDR1 GTSNPN and CDR2 SVGIG (reference sequence). The length of the CDR3 is 12 residues. The DNA for the CDR3 is TGTGCCTGGAGTTACGGAGCCGGGGAGCTGTTTTTT. This gives the protein CAWSYGAGELFF.

The chain uses TRBV9 and TRBJ2-7; 8 bases are a match to TRBD1. V was pared by 4 bases and J by 3 bases, with 6 bases of the junction left unmatched. This CDR3 is 14 amino acids long. CDR1 and CDR2 (germline): SGDLS, YYNGEE. CDR3 sequence reads: CASSPGQEFYEQYF. CDR3 sequence (DNA): TGTGCCAGCAGCCCGGGACAGGAGTTCTACGAGCAGTACTTC.

The chain links TRBV7-6 to TRBJ2-1, with D perhaps matching TRBD1 (5 bases). Deletions cut 1 base from V and 4 bases from J, with 11 bases between. Germline V gene data show CDR1 as SGHVS and CDR2 as FNYEAQ. CDR3 size: 15 residues. DNA of the CDR3: TGTGCCAGCAGCTTAGGACAGATCCAGTACAATGAGCAGTTCTTC. It translates to CASSLGQIQYNEQFF.

This chain uses TRBV29-1 with TRBJ2-7, with D possibly matching TRBD1 (5 bases). The V gene's germline CDR1 is SQVTM and CDR2 ANQGSEA. CDR3 size: 13 residues. V lost 0 bases and J lost 2, with 8 bases in between. The CDR3 here is CSVEDRATYEQYF. The CDR3 DNA reads TGCAGCGTTGAAGACAGGGCGACCTACGAGCAGTACTTC.